A selection of T cell receptor beta chains follows, all from one sample in a study of blood T cell repertoires in COVID-19. TCRdb keeps only in-frame clones here, not all; method: immunoSEQ multiplex PCR. The table lists roughly 250,000 clones, about 88% of them singletons, with approximately 2% in the top ten. Sequencing was done on a sample of peripheral blood. Receptors were obtained from a woman in her 40s who had recovered from COVID-19. The CDR3 runs from the conserved cysteine through the conserved F or W. D genes are given only for firm matches. A clone size is listed for some rows: how often the clone was seen (once, few, many), or a class if it is expanded.

>.|TRBD1|TRBV4-3|TRBJ1-1
CASSPFIRQGISEAFF
TGCGCCAGCAGCCCGTTCATTCGACAGGGAATAAGTGAAGCTTTCTTT
>.|TRBD2|TRBV4-2|TRBJ2-7
CASSQEAAGAYEQYF
TGTGCCAGCAGCCAAGAAGCCGCGGGAGCCTACGAGCAGTACTTC
>.|TRBD1|TRBV2|TRBJ1-4
CASRGQGEAVDEKLFF
TGTGCCAGCAGGGGACAGGGGGAGGCTGTCGATGAAAAACTGTTTTTT
>.|TRBD1|TRBV5-1|TRBJ2-5
CASSWLGQGARETQYF
TGCGCCAGCAGTTGGCTTGGACAGGGGGCGCGAGAGACCCAGTACTTC
>.|.|TRBV4-3|TRBJ2-3
CASSQEDRRSTDTQYF
TGCGCCAGCAGCCAAGAAGACAGGAGAAGCACAGATACGCAGTATTTT
>.|TRBD2|TRBV19|TRBJ2-3
CASSARSLAGVSTDTQYF
TGTGCCAGTAGTGCACGGTCTCTAGCGGGAGTTAGCACAGATACGCAGTATTTT
>.|.|TRBV7-3|TRBJ2-1
CASSFSQSYNEQFF
TGTGCCAGCAGCTTTTCGCAGTCCTACAATGAGCAGTTCTTC
>.|.|TRBV24-1|TRBJ2-2
CATQVSGSAGELFF
TGTGCCACCCAAGTGTCAGGCTCCGCCGGGGAGCTGTTTTTT
>.|.|TRBV20-1|TRBJ1-1
CSARGEIEAFF
TGCAGTGCTAGAGGCGAGATTGAAGCTTTCTTT
>.|.|TRBV4-3|TRBJ2-3
CASSQDGQGLTDTQYF
TGCGCCAGCAGCCAAGATGGACAAGGTCTCACAGATACGCAGTATTTT
>.|TRBD2|TRBV4-2|TRBJ2-2
CASSHGTSVTGELFF
TGTGCCAGCAGCCACGGGACTAGCGTCACCGGGGAGCTGTTTTTT
>once|.|TRBV4-2|TRBJ2-7
CASSRLVASEQYF
TGTGCCAGCAGCCGCCTAGTAGCTTCCGAGCAGTACTTC
>few|.|TRBV14|TRBJ2-2
CASSHATRARELFF
TGTGCCAGCAGCCACGCGACTCGCGCCAGGGAGCTGTTTTTT
>.|TRBD1|TRBV18|TRBJ1-4
CASSPLSGGGATNEKLFF
TGTGCCAGCTCACCACTATCCGGAGGGGGCGCAACTAATGAAAAACTGTTTTTT
>.|TRBD1|TRBV7-3|TRBJ2-3
CASSLNGRGTTDTQYF
TGTGCCAGCAGCTTAAACGGCAGGGGGACCACAGATACGCAGTATTTT
>.|TRBD1|TRBV13|TRBJ1-2
CASSKDRGRGYTF
TGTGCCAGCAGCAAAGACAGGGGAAGGGGCTACACCTTC
>once|.|TRBV19|TRBJ1-1
CASTADLRGTEAFF
TGTGCCAGTACCGCGGACTTGAGAGGTACTGAAGCTTTCTTT
>.|TRBD2|TRBV5-1|TRBJ2-1
CASSVTSGTYNEQFF
TGCGCCAGCAGCGTTACTAGCGGAACCTACAATGAGCAGTTCTTC
>.|.|TRBV5-5|TRBJ1-6
CASSSQRGNRYNSPLHF
TGTGCCAGCAGCTCACAAAGGGGGAACCGATATAATTCACCCCTCCACTTT
>once|TRBD1|TRBV7-8|TRBJ1-4
CASSGGQGYEKLFF
TGTGCCAGCAGCGGGGGACAGGGGTACGAAAAACTGTTTTTT
>.|TRBD2|TRBV7-2|TRBJ2-1
CASSPGTSGVNEQFF
TGTGCCAGCAGCCCAGGGACTAGCGGGGTCAATGAGCAGTTCTTC
>few|TRBD2|TRBV6-2/TRBV6-3|TRBJ2-7
CASSPGTSGRFFHEQYF
TGTGCCAGCAGCCCCGGGACTAGCGGGAGGTTCTTTCACGAGCAGTACTTC
>.|TRBD2|TRBV7-8|TRBJ2-2
CASSSPGGRRTGELFF
TGTGCCAGCAGCTCTCCGGGGGGTCGGCGGACCGGGGAGCTGTTTTTT
>.|.|TRBV28|TRBJ1-5
CASSLAGQTQHF
TGTGCCAGCAGTTTGGCGGGGCAGACCCAGCATTTT
>.|TRBD1|TRBV30|TRBJ2-6
CAWIVGDRVPGANVLTF
TGTGCCTGGATTGTTGGGGACAGGGTACCTGGGGCCAACGTCCTGACTTTC
>.|.|TRBV19|TRBJ2-7
CASSATRAYEQYF
TGTGCCAGTAGTGCTACTAGGGCCTACGAGCAGTACTTC
>.|TRBD1|TRBV7-3|TRBJ2-2
CASSLSGTGVTGGELFF
TGTGCCAGCAGCCTCTCCGGGACAGGGGTTACTGGCGGGGAGCTGTTTTTT
>.|TRBD2|TRBV28|TRBJ2-3
CASSFLAADTQYF
TGTGCCAGCAGTTTCCTAGCGGCAGATACGCAGTATTTT
>.|TRBD1|TRBV27|TRBJ2-2
CASRGTVVNTGELFF
TGTGCCAGCAGAGGGACAGTAGTGAACACCGGGGAGCTGTTTTTT
>.|.|TRBV20-1|TRBJ1-2
CSASGQGPRGYTF
TGCAGTGCTAGTGGGCAGGGCCCAAGGGGCTACACCTTC
>.|.|TRBV30|TRBJ1-2
CAWISSGANYGYTF
TGTGCCTGGATATCGTCTGGAGCTAACTATGGCTACACCTTC
>.|TRBD2|TRBV28|TRBJ2-5
CASRLTGGGVQETQYF
TGTGCCAGCCGTCTAACGGGGGGTGGGGTGCAAGAGACCCAGTACTTC
>.|.|TRBV4-2|TRBJ1-2
CASSPLARGSNYGYTF
TGTGCCAGCAGCCCGCTAGCGAGAGGATCTAACTATGGCTACACCTTC
>.|TRBD1|TRBV7-9|TRBJ2-4
CASSFETGYWPKNIQYF
TGTGCCAGCAGCTTCGAGACAGGGTACTGGCCCAAAAACATTCAGTACTTC
>.|.|TRBV30|TRBJ1-6
CAWRFPQGWGSPLHF
TGTGCCTGGAGATTCCCCCAGGGGTGGGGGTCACCCCTCCACTTT
>.|.|TRBV6-2/TRBV6-3|TRBJ1-1
CASSYSWRSNTEAFF
TGTGCCAGCAGTTACTCGTGGCGGTCGAACACTGAAGCTTTCTTT
>.|.|TRBV11-2|TRBJ1-3
CASSPPGLRGNTIYF
TGTGCCAGCAGCCCCCCGGGTCTAAGAGGAAACACCATATATTTT
>few|.|TRBV3-1/TRBV3-2|TRBJ1-5
CASSQEAGLHQPQHF
TGTGCCAGCAGCCAAGAGGCCGGACTGCATCAGCCCCAGCATTTT
>.|TRBD2|TRBV18|TRBJ2-1
CASSPQTGGGSSYNEQFF
TGTGCCAGCTCACCACAGACTGGGGGGGGAAGCTCCTACAATGAGCAGTTCTTC
>.|.|TRBV11-3|TRBJ2-1
CASSLGGYFSGLRDNEQFF
TGTGCCAGCAGCTTAGGAGGTTACTTTTCGGGACTGCGGGACAATGAGCAGTTCTTC
>.|TRBD1|TRBV28|TRBJ1-2
CASSGTGRGYTF
TGTGCCAGCAGTGGGACAGGGAGAGGCTACACCTTC
>.|TRBD1|TRBV7-2|TRBJ1-2
CASSLGVDTQGGIRGYTF
TGTGCCAGCAGCTTAGGGGTTGACACCCAGGGGGGCATTCGGGGCTACACCTTC
>.|.|TRBV3-1/TRBV3-2|TRBJ1-3
CASSQLRTIRDSHTIYF
TGTGCCAGCAGCCAACTCCGCACAATCCGGGACTCGCACACCATATATTTT
>.|TRBD2|TRBV5-1|TRBJ2-3
CASSLVLAGSTDTQYF
TGCGCCAGCAGCTTGGTACTAGCGGGATCGACAGATACGCAGTATTTT
>few|.|TRBV7-8|TRBJ1-2
CASSLARTANYGYTF
TGTGCCAGCAGCTTAGCGCGGACAGCCAACTATGGCTACACCTTC
>.|TRBD1|TRBV18|TRBJ2-7
CASSFTDRGYEQYF
TGTGCCAGCTCATTTACGGACAGGGGCTACGAGCAGTACTTC
>.|TRBD1|TRBV27|TRBJ1-4
CASRADRGTNEKLFF
TGTGCCAGCAGAGCAGACAGGGGGACTAATGAAAAACTGTTTTTT
>.|TRBD2|TRBV11-3|TRBJ2-3
CASSLESAGVRPDTQYF
TGTGCCAGCAGCTTAGAATCGGCGGGGGTACGACCAGATACGCAGTATTTT
>.|.|TRBV7-2|TRBJ1-2
CASSLDARANYGYTF
TGTGCCAGCAGCTTAGACGCGAGGGCTAACTATGGCTACACCTTC
>.|.|TRBV11-1|TRBJ1-1
CASSFEGVNTEAFF
TGTGCCAGCAGCTTCGAGGGGGTGAACACTGAAGCTTTCTTT
>.|.|TRBV7-6|TRBJ1-2
CASSFRRTQGRKHGYTF
TGTGCCAGCAGCTTCCGAAGAACACAGGGAAGGAAACATGGCTACACCTTC
>.|TRBD1|TRBV11-3|TRBJ1-2
CASSFEATGVEGYTF
TGTGCCAGCAGCTTCGAGGCCACAGGGGTAGAAGGCTACACCTTC
>.|TRBD2|TRBV2|TRBJ2-3
CASRGTSGASTDTQYF
TGTGCCAGCAGGGGGACTAGCGGGGCTAGCACAGATACGCAGTATTTT
>.|.|TRBV3-1/TRBV3-2|TRBJ1-5
CASSQGHNQPQHF
TGTGCCAGCAGCCAAGGGCACAATCAGCCCCAGCATTTT
>.|.|TRBV7-9|TRBJ1-1
CASSSAGTNTEAFF
TGTGCCAGCAGCTCAGCAGGGACTAATACTGAAGCTTTCTTT